This entry describes one TCR beta chain. The antigen remains unidentified. Germline CDR1 reads SGHDN; CDR2 reads FVKESK. Trimming shortened V by 2 bases and J by 7 bases, and 5 bases separated the two germline ends. CDR3 size: 11 residues. Treatment indicated: 15 to 20 received Ad26.COV2.S at low or high dose, single or two shots; roughly five received placebo; per-sample allocation not given. Specimen acquisition occurred on day 63 following the initial vaccine or placebo injection. Measured with immunoSEQ multiplex PCR; TCRdb has only the in-frame clones, and not every one. Among hundreds of thousands of clones, 83% were seen once, and the ten largest hold just under 7.5%. These data are taken from a study of Ad26.COV2.S vaccination and SARS-CoV-2 variants. As for the study in general: Donor joined the COV1001 Ad26.COV2.S trial arm. Doses of Ad26.COV2.S were injected into muscle once or twice, 56 days apart. Study-level points and caveats: Total T cell responses, in the TCR breadth and depth analyses, may have been underestimated.

Source: peripheral blood, taken in a trial of Ad26.COV2.S vaccine versus placebo. The chain employs TRBV14 and TRBJ2-5, with unresolved D. The receptor comes from a person between 18 and 60 years old who received the Ad26.COV2.S COVID-19 vaccine or a placebo. CDR3 DNA: TGTGCCAGCAGCCAAACGGGGACCCAGTACTTC. Its translation is CASSQTGTQYF.